This TCR beta chain was sequenced during a study of blood T cell repertoires in COVID-19. The overall study: Spain, Italy and the United States supplied samples that represented acute and convalescent COVID-19.

Germline CDR1 SEHNR, CDR2 FQNEAQ (reference sequence). With 0 bases removed from V and 3 bases from J, the gap between germline ends came to 12 bases. The CDR3 runs 15 residues. Sequencing used immunoSEQ multiplex PCR; TCRdb keeps in-frame clones, though not all of them. The sample contains a few hundred thousand clones, about 86% of which appear only once. This clone was found once. Participants were placed into cohorts based on the clinical history they reported. Either two negative PCRs, clearance, or symptom resolution qualified Cohort 3 donors as recovered. This TCR was sampled from a man aged 50 or older who had recovered from COVID-19. The rearrangement joins TRBV7-9 to TRBJ2-7; the D gene is possibly TRBD2 (5 bases). Sequencing used PBMCs or T cells enriched from blood (not recorded which). The DNA for the CDR3 is TGTGCCAGCAGCTTAGCTTCGGGGAACTACTACGAGCAGTACTTC. It codes for CASSLASGNYYEQYF.